This T cell receptor (beta chain) originates from a study of CD8 T cells in Susac syndrome. At the level of the study: Eight or nine of the sequenced Susac syndrome patients were in remission, and more than 5 had active disease. When blood was collected, patients with Susac syndrome were therapy-naive, were taking corticosteroids, or were receiving intravenous immunoglobulin alone.

Both CD4+ and CD8+ T cells were negatively isolated, and TEMRA cells underwent FACS enrichment. CDR3 length equals 13 residues. CDR1 is SQVTM and CDR2 is ANQGSEA in the germline V gene. The V end lost 7 bases, the J end lost 2 bases, and 14 bases lay between the germline ends. Roughly 0.5 to 1 ug RNA was reverse transcribed with random hexamers. Amplification of TCR beta CDR3 used immunoSEQ multiplex PCR across 54 Vbeta and 13 Jbeta. TCRdb fed the immunoSEQ multiplex PCR reads into MiXCR, producing one record per CDR3 protein. The sample has 170,000 or so distinct CDR3 sequences, about 96% seen once. The V call is TRBV29-1, the J call TRBJ2-5; TRBD1 is a possible D gene (6 bases). Sequences were obtained from CD4+ T cells from PBMCs. The TCR comes from a human donor with Susac syndrome. This CDR3 is CSGGPGQQETQYF. CDR3 in DNA: TGCAGCGGTGGCCCCGGACAGCAAGAGACCCAGTACTTC.